This entry concerns a single TCR beta chain. Antigen specificity is unknown. CDR1 is LNHDA and CDR2 is SQIVND in the germline V gene (reference sequence). The CDR3 covers 16 residues. V lost 5 bases and J lost 1; bases outside the gene matches: 9. These data originate in a study of cytomegalovirus exposure and HLA in healthy donors. The study ran its PCR with 60 Vbeta and 13 Jbeta primers. Some clones are missing from TCRdb's copy, which holds only in-frame ones; the method was immunoSEQ multiplex PCR. Of around 250,000 clones listed, over 90% were seen once; the top ten hold 1.7%. Study-wide results and caveats: Rare sequences made up most TCRs, while some public TCRs were found in many donors. In vitro testing confirmed a few CMV-associated chains as specific for CMV antigens.

The sample was PBMCs. The sequence was collected from a girl aged 2 to 10 in good health and CMV-seronegative. V usage is TRBV19 and J usage is TRBJ2-3, with 7 bases that match TRBD2. The CDR3 coding sequence is TGTGCCAGTAGTTTTCGACTAGCCCCCCGCACAGATACGCAGTATTTT. Translation gives CASSFRLAPRTDTQYF.